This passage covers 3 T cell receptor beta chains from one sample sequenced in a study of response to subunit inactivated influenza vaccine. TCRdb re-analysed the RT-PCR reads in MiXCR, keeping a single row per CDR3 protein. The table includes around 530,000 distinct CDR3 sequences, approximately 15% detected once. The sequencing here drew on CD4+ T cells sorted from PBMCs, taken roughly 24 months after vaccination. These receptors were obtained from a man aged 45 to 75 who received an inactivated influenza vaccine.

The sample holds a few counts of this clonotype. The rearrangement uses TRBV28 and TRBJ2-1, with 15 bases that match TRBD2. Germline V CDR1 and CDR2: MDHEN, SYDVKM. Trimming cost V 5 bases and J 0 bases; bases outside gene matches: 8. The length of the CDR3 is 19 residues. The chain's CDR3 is CASSTPRTSGRASYNEQFF. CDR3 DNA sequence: TGTGCCAGCAGTACCCCAAGGACTAGCGGGAGGGCCTCCTACAATGAGCAGTTCTTC.

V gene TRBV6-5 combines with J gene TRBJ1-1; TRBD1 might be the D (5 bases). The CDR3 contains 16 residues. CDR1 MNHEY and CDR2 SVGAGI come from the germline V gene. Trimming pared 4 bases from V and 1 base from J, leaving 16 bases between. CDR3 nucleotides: TGTGCCAGCAGTTTCCGAGTCGGGACGGGGAACACTGAAGCTTTCTTT. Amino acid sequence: CASSFRVGTGNTEAFF.

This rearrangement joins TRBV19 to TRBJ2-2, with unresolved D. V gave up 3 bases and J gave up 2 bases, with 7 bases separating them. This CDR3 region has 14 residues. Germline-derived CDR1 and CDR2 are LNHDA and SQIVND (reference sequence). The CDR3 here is CASSIWGNTGELFF. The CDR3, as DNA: TGTGCCAGTAGTATCTGGGGTAACACCGGGGAGCTGTTTTTT. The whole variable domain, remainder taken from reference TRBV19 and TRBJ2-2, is DGGITQSPKYLFRKEGQNVTLSCEQNLNHDAMYWYRQDPGQGLRLIYYSQIVNDFQKGDIAEGYSVSREKKESFPLTVTSAQKNPTAFYLCASSIWGNTGELFFGEGSRLTVL.